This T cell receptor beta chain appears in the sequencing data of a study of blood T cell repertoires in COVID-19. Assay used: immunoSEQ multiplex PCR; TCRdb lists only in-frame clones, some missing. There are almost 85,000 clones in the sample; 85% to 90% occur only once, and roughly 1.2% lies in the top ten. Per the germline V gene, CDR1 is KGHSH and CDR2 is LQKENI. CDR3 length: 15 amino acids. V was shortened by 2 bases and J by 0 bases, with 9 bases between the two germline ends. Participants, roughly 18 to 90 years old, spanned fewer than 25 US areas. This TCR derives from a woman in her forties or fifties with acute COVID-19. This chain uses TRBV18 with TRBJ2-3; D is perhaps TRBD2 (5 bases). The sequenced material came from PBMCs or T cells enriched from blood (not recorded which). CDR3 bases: TGTGCCAGCTCACCAACGGGATTAAGCACAGATACGCAGTATTTT. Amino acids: CASSPTGLSTDTQYF.